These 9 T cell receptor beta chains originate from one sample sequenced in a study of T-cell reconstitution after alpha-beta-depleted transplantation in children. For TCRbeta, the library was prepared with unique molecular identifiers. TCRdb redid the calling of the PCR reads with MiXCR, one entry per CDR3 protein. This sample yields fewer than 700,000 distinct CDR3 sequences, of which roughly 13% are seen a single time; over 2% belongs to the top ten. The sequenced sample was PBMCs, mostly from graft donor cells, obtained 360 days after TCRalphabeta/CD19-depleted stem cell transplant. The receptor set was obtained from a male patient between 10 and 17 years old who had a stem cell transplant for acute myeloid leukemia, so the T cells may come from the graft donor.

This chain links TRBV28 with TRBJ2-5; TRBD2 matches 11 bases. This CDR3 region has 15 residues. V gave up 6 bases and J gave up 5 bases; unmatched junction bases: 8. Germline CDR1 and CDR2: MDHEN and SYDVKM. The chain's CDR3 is CASRILSGRAETQYF. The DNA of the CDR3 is TGTGCCAGCAGGATACTTAGCGGGAGGGCCGAGACCCAGTACTTC.

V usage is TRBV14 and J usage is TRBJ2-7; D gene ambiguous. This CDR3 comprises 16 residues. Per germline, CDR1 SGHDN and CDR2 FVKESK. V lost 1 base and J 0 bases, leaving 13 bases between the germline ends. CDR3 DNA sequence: TGTGCCAGCAGCCAAGGGGTCGCAGGAAGCTCCTACGAGCAGTACTTC. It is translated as CASSQGVAGSSYEQYF.

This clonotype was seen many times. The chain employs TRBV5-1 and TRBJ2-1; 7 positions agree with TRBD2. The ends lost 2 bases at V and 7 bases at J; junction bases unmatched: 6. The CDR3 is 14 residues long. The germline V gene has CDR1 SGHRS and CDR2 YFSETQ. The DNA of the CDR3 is TGCGCCAGCAGCTTAACGGGAGGTGTGAATGAGCAGTTCTTC. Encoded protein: CASSLTGGVNEQFF.

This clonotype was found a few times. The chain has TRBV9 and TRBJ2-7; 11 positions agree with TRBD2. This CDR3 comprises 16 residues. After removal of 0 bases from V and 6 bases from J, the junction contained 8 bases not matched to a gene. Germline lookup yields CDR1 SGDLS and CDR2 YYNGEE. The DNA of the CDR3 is TGTGCCAGCAGCGTAGTTTCTAGCGGGAGGATGGGCGAGCAGTACTTC. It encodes CASSVVSSGRMGEQYF.

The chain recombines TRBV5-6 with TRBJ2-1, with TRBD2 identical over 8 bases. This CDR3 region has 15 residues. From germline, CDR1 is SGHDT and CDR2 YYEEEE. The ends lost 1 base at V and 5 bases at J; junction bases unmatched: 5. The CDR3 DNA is TGTGCCAGCAGCTTGACGGGAGGGCCCAACAATGAGCAGTTCTTC. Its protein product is CASSLTGGPNNEQFF.

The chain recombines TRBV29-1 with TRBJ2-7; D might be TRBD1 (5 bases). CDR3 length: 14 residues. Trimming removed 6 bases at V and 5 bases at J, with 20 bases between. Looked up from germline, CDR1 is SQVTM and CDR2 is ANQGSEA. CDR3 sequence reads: CSVLTANPFHEQYF. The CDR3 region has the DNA TGCAGCGTCCTGACAGCCAACCCTTTCCACGAGCAGTACTTC.

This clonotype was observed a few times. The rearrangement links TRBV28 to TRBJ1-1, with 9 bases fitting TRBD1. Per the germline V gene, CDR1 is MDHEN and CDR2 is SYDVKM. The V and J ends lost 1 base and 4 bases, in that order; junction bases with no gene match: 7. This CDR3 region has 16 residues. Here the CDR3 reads CASSLFRTTGGTEAFF. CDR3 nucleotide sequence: TGTGCCAGCAGTTTATTTCGTACGACAGGGGGCACTGAAGCTTTCTTT.

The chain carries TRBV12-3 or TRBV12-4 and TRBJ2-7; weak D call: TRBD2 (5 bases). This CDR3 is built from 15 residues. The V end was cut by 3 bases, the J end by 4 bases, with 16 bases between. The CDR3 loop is CASSFLKPRAYEQYF. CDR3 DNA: TGTGCCAGCAGTTTTCTGAAGCCGCGGGCATACGAGCAGTACTTC.

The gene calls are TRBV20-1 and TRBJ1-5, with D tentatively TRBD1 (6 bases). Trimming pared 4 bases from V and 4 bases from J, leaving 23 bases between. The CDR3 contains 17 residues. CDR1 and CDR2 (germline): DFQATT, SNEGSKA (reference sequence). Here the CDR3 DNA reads TGCAGTGCTACGAAGGGAGGGGGGCCGCTGGTTAATCAGCCCCAGCATTTT. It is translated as CSATKGGGPLVNQPQHF.